Listed below are T cell receptor beta chains from one sample, sequenced in a study of patients and donors after allogeneic stem cell transplantation. TCRdb reprocessed the RT-PCR reads via MiXCR and lists one record per CDR3 protein. This table has around 1,500 distinct CDR3 sequences, roughly 23% appearing once. Sequenced: blood, either unsorted or a sorted T cell fraction (not recorded which). These receptors were taken from a human donor who was either an allogeneic HSCT recipient or a stem cell or donor lymphocyte infusion donor (not recorded which). It is not recorded whose cells these are; they may come from a transplant donor. The CDR3 runs from the conserved cysteine through the conserved F or W. D genes are given only for firm matches. Where a row states a size, it is once, few, many or the class of an expanded clone; other rows omit it.

D,J,V,size,CDR3,DNA
-,TRBJ1-6,TRBV6-2/TRBV6-3,few,CASSSGTSNSPLHF,TGTGCCAGCAGTTCAGGGACCAGTAATTCACCCCTCCACTTT
-,TRBJ1-2,TRBV4-3,-,CASSQDRPSGYTF,TGCGCCAGCAGCCAAGATCGACCCAGTGGCTACACCTTC
-,TRBJ2-1,TRBV6-5,few,CASSHGPKQFF,TGTGCCAGCAGCCACGGACCGAAGCAGTTCTTC
-,TRBJ2-7,TRBV28,-,CASSLQGQGPTYEQYF,TGTGCCAGCAGTTTACAAGGGCAGGGGCCTACCTACGAGCAGTACTTC
-,TRBJ1-6,TRBV4-2,-,CASRYTTDNSPLHF,TGTGCCAGCAGATACACCACCGATAATTCACCCCTCCACTTT
-,TRBJ2-7,TRBV11-1,medium-sized,CASSDRGGTASYEQYF,TGTGCCAGCAGCGATAGGGGGGGGACAGCCTCCTACGAGCAGTACTTC
TRBD1,TRBJ1-2,TRBV9,few,CASSLGQGDGYTF,TGTGCCAGCAGCCTAGGGCAGGGGGATGGCTACACCTTC
-,TRBJ1-2,TRBV5-1,-,CASSLDTNYGYTF,TGCGCCAGCAGCTTGGACACCAACTATGGCTACACCTTC
TRBD1,TRBJ2-7,TRBV7-3,few,CASSWTGRTYEQYF,TGTGCCAGCAGTTGGACAGGGAGGACCTACGAGCAGTACTTC
TRBD1,TRBJ1-1,TRBV5-4,few,CASSTRQGPTEAFF,TGTGCCAGCAGCACCAGACAGGGGCCCACTGAAGCTTTCTTT
TRBD2,TRBJ2-1,TRBV20-1,-,CSASPLAGAYNEQFF,TGCAGTGCTAGTCCCCTAGCGGGGGCCTACAATGAGCAGTTCTTC
-,TRBJ2-7,TRBV5-1,-,CASMMEPAYEQYF,TGCGCCAGCATGATGGAGCCCGCCTACGAGCAGTACTTC
-,TRBJ2-2,TRBV28,-,CASSQDRGNTGELFF,TGTGCCAGCAGTCAAGATCGCGGTAACACCGGGGAGCTGTTTTTT
-,TRBJ2-1,TRBV7-2,few,CASSLDGRYEQFF,TGTGCCAGCAGCTTAGACGGGCGGTATGAGCAGTTCTTC
TRBD2,TRBJ2-3,TRBV2,medium-sized,CASSAASGADTQYF,TGTGCCAGCAGTGCGGCTAGCGGGGCAGATACGCAGTATTTT
-,TRBJ1-4,TRBV29-1,few,CSAEGATNEKLFF,TGCAGCGCCGAGGGGGCAACTAATGAAAAACTGTTTTTT
-,TRBJ2-1,TRBV28,-,CASSLQGYNEQFF,TGTGCCAGCAGCCTCCAGGGATACAATGAGCAGTTCTTC
-,TRBJ2-5,TRBV24-1,-,CATSPLEQETQYF,TGTGCCACCAGTCCGCTAGAGCAAGAGACCCAGTACTTC
-,TRBJ2-7,TRBV5-1,few,CASSAVSAAYEQYF,TGCGCCAGCAGCGCCGTGTCAGCCGCCTACGAGCAGTACTTC
TRBD1,TRBJ1-1,TRBV20-1,few,CSARGWDSGRTEAFF,TGCAGTGCTAGAGGGTGGGACAGTGGCCGTACTGAAGCTTTCTTT
TRBD1,TRBJ2-7,TRBV5-1,medium-sized,CASSLEQGFYEQYF,TGCGCCAGCAGCTTGGAACAGGGGTTCTACGAGCAGTACTTC
-,TRBJ1-3,TRBV11-2,-,CASSPGNTIYF,TGTGCCAGCAGCCCGGGAAACACCATATATTTT
TRBD1,TRBJ2-3,TRBV24-1,-,CATSSDRGTDTQYF,TGTGCCACCAGCTCGGACAGGGGGACAGATACGCAGTATTTT
-,TRBJ1-1,TRBV30,-,CAWTHGGQWGAFF,TGTGCCTGGACTCACGGCGGTCAGTGGGGAGCTTTCTTT
TRBD1,TRBJ1-3,TRBV20-1,few,CSAPGTDSGNTIYF,TGCAGTGCTCCCGGGACAGACTCTGGAAACACCATATATTTT
-,TRBJ2-7,TRBV2,few,CASSEALHGHLYEQYF,TGTGCCAGCAGTGAAGCGCTTCATGGACATCTCTACGAGCAGTACTTC
-,TRBJ1-2,TRBV7-2,few,CASSFHRDGYTF,TGTGCCAGCAGCTTTCACAGGGATGGCTACACCTTC
-,TRBJ1-2,TRBV13,-,CASSPGRRGAYSGYTF,TGTGCCAGCAGCCCGGGGAGGCGGGGGGCATACTCTGGCTACACCTTC
TRBD2,TRBJ2-1,TRBV7-6,large,CASSLGTSGGAEFF,TGTGCCAGCAGCTTAGGGACTAGCGGGGGGGCCGAGTTCTTC
-,TRBJ2-7,TRBV20-1,-,CSTTAGNYEQYF,TGCAGTACCACGGCAGGAAACTACGAGCAGTACTTC
-,TRBJ1-2,TRBV18,hyperexpanded,CASHREANYGYTF,TGTGCCAGCCACCGGGAGGCTAACTATGGCTACACCTTC
-,TRBJ2-1,TRBV20-1,medium-sized,CSASGAPSYNEQFF,TGCAGTGCTAGCGGGGCTCCCTCCTACAATGAGCAGTTCTTC
TRBD2,TRBJ2-7,TRBV6-5,few,CASTNGGEQYF,TGTGCCAGCACCAACGGGGGGGAGCAGTACTTC
-,TRBJ2-3,TRBV2,medium-sized,CASSPGTDTQYF,TGTGCCAGCAGCCCCGGCACAGATACGCAGTATTTT
-,TRBJ2-1,TRBV30,-,CAWSRITYNEQFF,TGTGCCTGGAGTCGGATTACGTACAATGAGCAGTTCTTC
-,TRBJ2-3,TRBV18,-,CASSPQLALDTDTQYF,TGTGCCAGCTCACCACAACTAGCCTTAGACACAGATACGCAGTATTTT
-,TRBJ2-7,TRBV12-3/TRBV12-4,-,CASSTGFYEQYF,TGTGCCAGCAGCACAGGGTTTTACGAGCAGTACTTC
-,TRBJ2-1,TRBV7-2,few,CASSAQTVYNEQFF,TGTGCCAGCAGCGCCCAGACAGTGTACAATGAGCAGTTCTTC
-,TRBJ2-7,TRBV2,few,CGGGQTSYEQYF,TGTGGCGGAGGACAGACCTCCTACGAGCAGTACTTC
-,TRBJ2-5,TRBV5-1,-,CASRQGRETQYF,TGCGCCAGCAGACAGGGCCGGGAGACCCAGTACTTC
-,TRBJ2-5,TRBV5-1,medium-sized,CASSLWAGETQYF,TGCGCCAGCAGCTTGTGGGCGGGAGAGACCCAGTACTTC
TRBD2,TRBJ2-7,TRBV5-1,-,CASRIAGSYEQYF,TGCGCCAGCAGAATAGCGGGGAGCTACGAGCAGTACTTC
TRBD1,TRBJ1-1,TRBV18,large,CASSQTGDTEAFF,TGTGCCAGCTCTCAGACAGGGGACACTGAAGCTTTCTTT
-,TRBJ2-5,TRBV29-1,-,CSVEGYQETQYF,TGCAGCGTTGAAGGGTACCAAGAGACCCAGTACTTC